One sample yielded the 31 T cell receptor beta chains listed below, sequenced in a study of T cells in localized non-small cell lung cancer. The table came from immunoSEQ multiplex PCR; TCRdb's copy has only in-frame clones and leaves some out. There are 1,000 or so clones in the sample; around 20% occur only once, and over 20% lies in the top ten. Material: normal lung tissue next to the tumor, obtained before any cancer treatment. Receptors were obtained from a male donor aged 60 or over with stage II lung adenocarcinoma.

The J gene is TRBJ1-4, the V gene TRBV9, with D uncertain. This CDR3 has 15 amino acids. Trimming stripped 2 bases from V and 4 bases from J, with 12 bases between. Germline V lookup: CDR1 SGDLS, CDR2 YYNGEE. The CDR3 nucleotides are TGTGCCAGCAGCGTCCACAGCGAACTTAATGAAAAACTGTTTTTT. Translating gives CASSVHSELNEKLFF.

The chain has TRBV6-8 and TRBJ2-7; no definite D call. Trimming shortened V by 0 bases and J by 3 bases, and 6 bases separated the two germline ends. The germline gives CDR1 MNHGY, CDR2 SAAAGT. The CDR3 loop spans 13 amino acids. DNA for the CDR3: TGTGCCAGCAGTTACTCAAGGGACTACGAGCAGTACTTC. Its protein product is CASSYSRDYEQYF.

The chain couples TRBV30 to TRBJ1-1; weak D call: TRBD1 (5 bases). Germline CDR1 reads GTSNPN; CDR2 reads SVGIG (reference sequence). V was pared by 4 bases and J by 1 base, with 10 bases between. This CDR3 has 13 residues. In nucleotides, the CDR3 is TGTGCCTGGAAGTTTGGGGGGAACACTGAAGCTTTCTTT. Translated, it gives CAWKFGGNTEAFF.

The chain uses TRBV14 and TRBJ1-5; tentative D call: TRBD1 (5 bases). With 1 base removed from V and 5 bases from J, the gap between germline ends came to 9 bases. CDR1 SGHDN and CDR2 FVKESK come from the germline V gene. This CDR3 is built from 14 residues. CDR3: CASSQGGPHQPQHF. As DNA, the CDR3 is TGTGCCAGCAGCCAAGGGGGACCCCATCAGCCCCAGCATTTT.

This clone was seen a few times. This chain connects TRBV11-3 to TRBJ2-2; 11 bases align to TRBD2. The CDR3 has 17 amino acids. J gave up 8 bases and V 1 base, and 9 bases lay outside the gene matches. Germline values: CDR1 SGHNT, CDR2 YENEEA. The CDR3 DNA sequence: TGTGCCAGCAGCTTAGTTTCTAGCGGGAGGTGGGCAGGGGAGCTGTTTTTT. Its protein product is CASSLVSSGRWAGELFF.

This clone was observed a few times. The J gene is TRBJ2-7, the V gene TRBV11-3; 7 bases fit TRBD1. This CDR3 region has 14 residues. V was pared by 5 bases and J by 3 bases, with 7 bases of the junction left unmatched. CDR1 is SGHNT and CDR2 is YENEEA in the germline V gene. CDR3 nucleotides: TGTGCCAGCAGCAGACCGGGACAGAACTACGAGCAGTACTTC. Its translation: CASSRPGQNYEQYF.

The chain couples TRBV11-3 to TRBJ2-3; no definite D call. Per germline, CDR1 SGHNT and CDR2 YENEEA. The V end was cut by 5 bases, the J end by 2 bases, with 11 bases between. CDR3 size: 14 residues. The CDR3 DNA sequence: TGTGCCAGCAGCCTCCCCTGGGACACAGATACGCAGTATTTT. Translation gives CASSLPWDTDTQYF.

This sequence joins TRBV30 and TRBJ2-5; no firm D call. CDR1 and CDR2 (germline): GTSNPN, SVGIG (reference sequence). V was shortened by 2 bases and J by 5 bases, with 12 bases between the two germline ends. This CDR3 contains 13 residues. Here the CDR3 reads CAWSRAQRETQYF. The CDR3 region has the DNA TGTGCCTGGAGTCGGGCTCAGAGGGAGACCCAGTACTTC.

Comment on this clone: Its ends do not fully match the called genes, so a read error is possible. The rearrangement uses TRBV19 and TRBJ1-5; 8 bases are a match to TRBD1. CDR3 length: 16 residues. The germline gives CDR1 LNHDA, CDR2 SQIVND (reference sequence). The CDR3 DNA reads TGTGCCAGCTCTAACTGGGGCAGGGGGCGCAAACAGCCCCAGCATTTT. Encoded protein: CASSNWGRGRKQPQHF.

The rearrangement links TRBV11-3 to TRBJ2-7; D is ambiguous. Trimming stripped 5 bases from V and 1 base from J, with 15 bases between. Germline V CDR1 and CDR2: SGHNT, YENEEA. CDR3 length: 15 residues. The CDR3 bases are TGTGCCAGCAGCCAAGGTCAACAGCCTTCCTACGAGCAGTACTTC. Protein product: CASSQGQQPSYEQYF.

This clone was recorded a few times. The J gene is TRBJ2-1, the V gene TRBV6-8; D is possibly TRBD1 (5 bases). Trimming stripped 0 bases from V and 4 bases from J, with 13 bases between. Germline V gene sequence: CDR1 MNHGY, CDR2 SAAAGT. The CDR3 is made up of 16 amino acids. This chain's CDR3 is CASSYSRGHPYNEQFF. The CDR3, as DNA: TGTGCCAGCAGTTACTCGAGAGGACACCCTTACAATGAGCAGTTCTTC.

The gene calls are TRBV29-1 and TRBJ2-1, with D perhaps being TRBD1 or TRBD2 (5 bases each). Germline lookup yields CDR1 SQVTM and CDR2 ANQGSEA. The CDR3 is 12 amino acids. Deletions cut 6 bases from V and 6 bases from J, with 12 bases between. CDR3 protein: CSVLKGTNEQFF. In DNA, the CDR3 is TGCAGCGTGCTGAAAGGGACCAATGAGCAGTTCTTC.

The table lists this clone with a few counts. The chain combines TRBV9 with TRBJ2-7, with D perhaps given as TRBD1 or TRBD2 (6 bases each). With 0 bases removed from V and 3 bases from J, the gap between germline ends came to 13 bases. This CDR3 has 15 residues. In germline, CDR1 is SGDLS, CDR2 YYNGEE. The DNA of the CDR3 is TGTGCCAGCAGCGTAGCGGGGGCCCCCTACTACGAGCAGTACTTC. It translates to CASSVAGAPYYEQYF.

CDR3 amino acids: CASSLSGGRETQYF. CDR3 DNA sequence: TGTGCCAGCAGCTTATCCGGGGGAAGGGAGACCCAGTACTTC. The chain has TRBV11-3 and TRBJ2-5, with D possibly being TRBD2 (6 bases). Trimming took 2 bases from V and 5 from J, leaving 12 bases between them. This CDR3 is built from 14 residues. Germline-derived CDR1 and CDR2 are SGHNT and YENEEA.

This clone has a handful of counts. The rearrangement uses TRBV11-3 and TRBJ2-1; the D gene is possibly TRBD1 (5 bases). V was clipped by 7 bases and J by 2 bases, with 15 bases between them. CDR1 SGHNT and CDR2 YENEEA come from the germline V gene. The CDR3 contains 15 residues. The CDR3: CASTNQGFTYNEQFF. As DNA, the CDR3 is TGTGCCAGCACCAACCAGGGCTTTACCTACAATGAGCAGTTCTTC.

By sample fraction, this clone is large. The chain joins TRBV11-3 to TRBJ2-1, with 7 bases fitting TRBD2. V shed 3 bases and J 8 bases; nucleotides not matched to a gene: 10. Germline CDR1 SGHNT, CDR2 YENEEA. The CDR3 totals 15 residues. CDR3: CASSFGAGPHDEQFF. CDR3 nucleotides: TGTGCCAGCAGCTTCGGAGCGGGGCCACACGATGAGCAGTTCTTC. The whole variable domain, filled in from reference TRBV11-3 and TRBJ2-1, reads EAGVVQSPRYKIIEKKQPVAFWCNPISGHNTLYWYLQNLGQGPELLIRYENEEAVDDSQLPKDRFSAERLKGVDSTLKIQPAELGDSAVYLCASSFGAGPHDEQFFGPGTRLTVL.

This clone qualifies as medium-sized. The CDR3 here is CASSLTRGANGYTF. As DNA, the CDR3 is TGTGCCAGCAGCTTAACGAGGGGCGCAAATGGCTACACCTTC. J is TRBJ1-2 and V is TRBV11-3; D might be TRBD1 (5 bases). The germline gives CDR1 SGHNT, CDR2 YENEEA. This CDR3 spans 14 amino acids. V was shortened by 2 bases and J by 6 bases, with 13 bases between the two germline ends.

The rearrangement uses TRBV6-8 and TRBJ1-2; D might be TRBD1 (5 bases). Deletions cut 4 bases from V and 3 bases from J, with 9 bases between. The CDR3 covers 13 residues. Germline-derived CDR1 and CDR2 are MNHGY and SAAAGT. The CDR3 is CASSSSRDYGYTF. Written as DNA, the CDR3 is TGTGCCAGCAGTTCCTCCAGGGACTATGGCTACACCTTC.

The chain joins TRBV19 to TRBJ2-7; D ambiguous. This CDR3 has 14 residues. V lost 5 bases and J 1 base, leaving 12 bases between the germline ends. Per germline, CDR1 LNHDA and CDR2 SQIVND (reference sequence). CDR3 sequence reads: CASSPMGTSYEQYF. In nucleotides, the CDR3 is TGTGCCAGTAGTCCGATGGGCACATCCTACGAGCAGTACTTC.

This clone is deemed large. The J gene is TRBJ2-7, the V gene TRBV29-1; tentatively, D is TRBD1 (6 bases). Per the germline V gene, CDR1 is SQVTM and CDR2 is ANQGSEA. V shed 1 base and J shed 3 bases, with 13 bases lying between them. The CDR3 length is 14 residues. Here the CDR3 DNA reads TGCAGCGTTGAAGCGCAGGGGAGAAGCTACGAGCAGTACTTC. It is translated as CSVEAQGRSYEQYF.

In its sample, this clone is medium-sized. The rearrangement joins TRBV11-3 to TRBJ1-5; unclear D gene. Trimming stripped 6 bases from V and 2 bases from J, with 17 bases between. The germline CDR1 and CDR2 sequences are SGHNT and YENEEA. CDR3 length: 16 residues. As DNA, the CDR3 is TGTGCCAGCAGACCAAGGTCTCGTCGAGGCAATCAGCCCCAGCATTTT. Encoded protein: CASRPRSRRGNQPQHF.

This clone turned up a few times. V is TRBV11-3 and J is TRBJ2-3, with TRBD2 matching over 13 bases. V lost 3 bases, J lost 2 bases, and 5 bases stayed unmatched. This CDR3 has 17 residues. The germline gives CDR1 SGHNT, CDR2 YENEEA. CDR3 amino acids: CASSLRGTSGNTDTQYF. In DNA form, the CDR3 reads TGTGCCAGCAGCTTGAGGGGGACTAGCGGGAACACAGATACGCAGTATTTT.

V is TRBV6-8 and J is TRBJ1-4; TRBD1 aligns across 11 bases. The CDR3 contains 16 residues. Germline assignment: CDR1 MNHGY and CDR2 SAAAGT. Trimming at V came to 8 bases and at J to 0 bases, leaving 5 bases not matched to a gene. The CDR3, as DNA: TGTGCCAGCTCTCGGGACAGGGGGGCAACTAATGAAAAACTGTTTTTT. Its translation is CASSRDRGATNEKLFF.

By share, this clone ranks as medium-sized. This chain joins TRBV9 and TRBJ1-2, with 7 nucleotides matching TRBD1. The CDR3 spans 13 residues. Germline values: CDR1 SGDLS, CDR2 YYNGEE. Losses at the gene ends were 5 bases for V and 5 bases for J; bases not matched to a gene: 6. CDR3 residues: CASSEAGGYGYTF. The CDR3 region has the DNA TGTGCCAGCAGTGAAGCAGGGGGTTATGGCTACACCTTC. Supplemented by reference TRBV9 and TRBJ1-2, the full variable domain reads DSGVTQTPKHLITATGQRVTLRCSPRSGDLSVYWYQQSLDQGLQFLIQYYNGEERAKGNILERFSAQQFPDLHSELNLSSLELGDSALYFCASSEAGGYGYTFGSGTRLTVV.

The chain has TRBV6-9 and TRBJ2-2; the D is unclear. V lost 10 bases to trimming and J lost 6 bases, with 9 bases between them. The CDR3 runs 11 residues. The germline gives CDR1 MNHGY, CDR2 SVAAGI. The CDR3 nucleotides are TGTGCCATCGAGGAGTCCGGGGAGCTGTTTTTT. This gives the protein CAIEESGELFF.

This clone turned up a few times. The CDR3 is CASSGTLAGGETQYF. As DNA, the CDR3 is TGTGCCAGCAGTGGGACGCTAGCGGGAGGGGAGACCCAGTACTTC. The chain links TRBV9 to TRBJ2-5; 12 bases are shared with TRBD2. This CDR3 comprises 15 residues. Per germline, CDR1 SGDLS and CDR2 YYNGEE. V lost 5 bases and J lost 5; bases outside the gene matches: 7. Full variable domain (remainder filled in from reference TRBV9 and TRBJ2-5): DSGVTQTPKHLITATGQRVTLRCSPRSGDLSVYWYQQSLDQGLQFLIQYYNGEERAKGNILERFSAQQFPDLHSELNLSSLELGDSALYFCASSGTLAGGETQYFGPGTRLLVL.

This clone showed up just a few times. The genes are TRBV11-3 and TRBJ2-5, with D possibly being TRBD1 (6 bases). Germline values: CDR1 SGHNT, CDR2 YENEEA. The CDR3 sequence is 14 residues long. The V gene lost 3 bases and the J gene lost 3 bases, with 11 bases spanning the gap. In DNA, the CDR3 is TGTGCCAGCAGCTTTCGGGACACTGAAGAGACCCAGTACTTC. Amino acids: CASSFRDTEETQYF.

The rearrangement uses TRBV6-8 and TRBJ1-1; possibly TRBD1 for D (5 bases). Trimming removed 4 bases at V and 1 base at J, with 10 bases between. The CDR3 is made up of 14 amino acids. Germline CDR1 MNHGY, CDR2 SAAAGT. The CDR3 DNA follows: TGTGCCAGCAGTTTGGGACTGCGGAACACTGAAGCTTTCTTT. Its translation: CASSLGLRNTEAFF.

This clone has more than one count but fewer than ten. This chain uses TRBV6-8 with TRBJ1-2; 7 bases map to TRBD1. V shed 2 bases and J 7 bases; nucleotides not matched to a gene: 13. The CDR3 loop spans 16 amino acids. Germline V gene lookup returns CDR1 MNHGY and CDR2 SAAAGT. In nucleotides, the CDR3 is TGTGCCAGCAGTTACAGGGGTAGGGAGGGGGCGACTGGCTACACCTTC. Amino acid sequence: CASSYRGREGATGYTF.

This clone was recorded a few times. This chain joins TRBV6-8 and TRBJ2-6; D unclear. This CDR3 has 13 amino acids. The ends were cut back, 4 bases at V and 3 bases at J, with 4 bases in the middle. CDR1 is MNHGY, CDR2 SAAAGT, per germline. As DNA, the CDR3 is TGTGCCAGCAGTTCGGGTGGGGCCAACGTCCTGACTTTC. It codes for CASSSGGANVLTF.

This chain links TRBV28 with TRBJ2-1; 7 bases match TRBD1. V lost 6 bases to trimming and J lost 7 bases; unmatched junction nucleotides: 3. The CDR3 runs to 12 residues. Looked up from germline, CDR1 is MDHEN and CDR2 is SYDVKM. CDR3 nucleotides: TGTGCCAGCAGGGGACAGTGGAATGAGCAGTTCTTC. It yields the protein CASRGQWNEQFF.